These 28 T cell receptor beta chains originate from one sample sequenced in a study of T cell responses to AZD1222 COVID-19 vaccine. Profiling relied on immunoSEQ multiplex PCR, and the TCRdb table lists in-frame clones only, not all of them. The profile covers tens of thousands of clones, with roughly nine tenths appearing a single time and roughly 4.2% taken by the ten largest. This specimen consisted of peripheral blood, obtained on day 0 of AZD1222 vaccination. The receptors were sampled from an adult in good health.

The V and J genes are TRBV5-6 and TRBJ2-2; D is undetermined. The CDR3 extends over 15 amino acids. V gave up 0 bases and J gave up 7 bases, with 13 bases separating them. CDR1 is SGHDT, CDR2 YYEEEE, per germline. The CDR3, as DNA: TGTGCCAGCAGCTTGGCGTTGGGGATGGACGGGGAGCTGTTTTTT. As protein: CASSLALGMDGELFF.

V is TRBV6-1 and J is TRBJ2-7; 13 bases align to TRBD2. Unmatched junction bases numbered 1, after V lost 1 base and J lost 4 bases. The CDR3 runs 15 residues. CDR1 is MNHNS, CDR2 SASEGT, per germline. This chain's CDR3 is CASSEGTSGSYEQYF. The CDR3 DNA follows: TGTGCCAGCAGTGAAGGGACTAGCGGGAGTTACGAGCAGTACTTC.

The chain carries TRBV5-1 and TRBJ1-2; tentatively, D is TRBD1 (5 bases). Germline lookup yields CDR1 SGHRS and CDR2 YFSETQ. V gave up 0 bases and J gave up 2 bases, with 5 bases separating them. The CDR3 is 13 amino acids. Here the CDR3 DNA reads TGCGCCAGCAGCTTGGACAGGAACTATGGCTACACCTTC. Its protein is CASSLDRNYGYTF. The whole variable domain, filled in from reference TRBV5-1 and TRBJ1-2, reads KAGVTQTPRYLIKTRGQQVTLSCSPISGHRSVSWYQQTPGQGLQFLFEYFSETQRNKGNFPGRFSGRQFSNSRSEMNVSTLELGDSALYLCASSLDRNYGYTFGSGTRLTVV.

This chain uses TRBV30 with TRBJ1-6; D ambiguous. Trimming shortened V by 2 bases and J by 10 bases, and 9 bases separated the two germline ends. The germline V gene has CDR1 GTSNPN and CDR2 SVGIG (reference sequence). The CDR3 extends over 12 amino acids. CDR3 sequence (DNA): TGTGCCTGGAGTTTAGCCAACTCACCCCTCCACTTT. This sequence encodes CAWSLANSPLHF.

This rearrangement joins TRBV7-2 to TRBJ2-1; D possibly corresponds to TRBD1 (5 bases). Trimming cost V 4 bases and J 4 bases, with 14 bases left between them. Germline V gene sequence: CDR1 SGHTA, CDR2 FQGNSA. The CDR3 is made up of 15 amino acids. This chain's CDR3 is CASSSWTNSYNEQFF. Here the CDR3 DNA reads TGTGCCAGCAGCTCTTGGACAAATTCTTACAATGAGCAGTTCTTC.

This chain links TRBV10-3 with TRBJ2-5; D remains unclear. CDR1 is ENHRY, CDR2 SYGVKD, per germline. Trimming removed 4 bases at V and 5 bases at J, with 11 bases between. This CDR3 comprises 13 residues. This chain's CDR3 is CAISVQEGETQYF. In nucleotides, the CDR3 is TGTGCCATCAGTGTCCAGGAAGGGGAGACCCAGTACTTC.

V and J are TRBV6-5 and TRBJ1-6, with D tentatively TRBD1 (6 bases). The CDR3 runs to 16 residues. Between the trimmed V and J ends, which lost 2 bases and 8 bases, there was a span of 16 bases. Germline-derived CDR1 and CDR2 are MNHEY and SVGAGI. CDR3 DNA sequence: TGTGCCAGCAGTTACGGGGGGGGCGTCGGGGATTCACCCCTCCACTTT. This gives the protein CASSYGGGVGDSPLHF.

This clone was picked up a small number of times. V and J are TRBV4-2 and TRBJ2-7; D possibly corresponds to TRBD1 (6 bases). Germline V gene sequence: CDR1 LGHNA, CDR2 YNFKEQ. The CDR3 spans 14 residues. Trimming cost V 1 base and J 4 bases, with 11 bases left between them. The CDR3 coding sequence is TGTGCCAGCAGCCAAGCTTCAACAGGGTACGAGCAGTACTTC. Encoded protein: CASSQASTGYEQYF.

The chain couples TRBV9 to TRBJ1-1; D remains ambiguous. V was cut by 4 bases and J by 2 bases, with 9 bases left in between. The V gene's germline CDR1 is SGDLS and CDR2 YYNGEE. The CDR3 contains 13 residues. The CDR3 reads CASSYAHNTEAFF. CDR3 in DNA: TGTGCCAGCAGCTACGCACACAACACTGAAGCTTTCTTT.

The V gene is TRBV3-1 (or the pseudogene TRBV3-2), the J gene TRBJ1-2; 10 nucleotides align to TRBD1. This CDR3 spans 16 amino acids. The trim removed 0 bases at V and 7 bases at J, leaving 8 bases unmatched. Germline V gene sequence: CDR1 LGHDT, CDR2 YNNKEL (reference sequence). The CDR3 DNA is TGTGCCAGCAGCCAAGAATTCGGGACAGGGGTTTTTGGCTACACCTTC. This translates into CASSQEFGTGVFGYTF.

The J gene is TRBJ1-3, the V gene TRBV11-2; the D is unclear. In germline, CDR1 is SGHAT, CDR2 FQNNGV. Trimming shortened V by 5 bases and J by 0 bases, and 14 bases separated the two germline ends. This CDR3 has 16 residues. CDR3: CASSHLKNPSGNTIYF. CDR3 DNA sequence: TGTGCCAGCAGCCATCTGAAGAACCCCTCTGGAAACACCATATATTTT. The variable domain in full, completed from reference TRBV11-2 and TRBJ1-3, reads EAGVAQSPRYKIIEKRQSVAFWCNPISGHATLYWYQQILGQGPKLLIQFQNNGVVDDSQLPKDRFSAERLKGVDSTLKIQPAKLEDSAVYLCASSHLKNPSGNTIYFGEGSWLTVV.

The V gene is TRBV11-2, the J gene TRBJ2-5, with 8 bases lining up with TRBD1. This CDR3 comprises 13 residues. V was pared by 5 bases and J by 5 bases, with 4 bases of the junction left unmatched. From germline, CDR1 is SGHAT and CDR2 FQNNGV. The CDR3 region is CASSQTGDETQYF. The CDR3 DNA is TGTGCCAGCAGCCAGACAGGGGATGAGACCCAGTACTTC.

The gene calls are TRBV5-4 and TRBJ1-2, with 7 bases lining up with TRBD1. The J segment lost 5 bases and the V segment lost 6 bases, leaving 7 bases of the junction unmatched. The CDR3 is made up of 13 amino acids. The germline gives CDR1 SGHNT, CDR2 YYREEE (reference sequence). The CDR3 bases are TGTGCCAGCAACCAGGACAGGTCTTATGGCTACACCTTC. It yields the protein CASNQDRSYGYTF.

The chain is built from TRBV5-4 and TRBJ2-3; 7 bases agree with TRBD1. Germline values: CDR1 SGHNT, CDR2 YYREEE (reference sequence). V lost 1 base, J lost 2 bases, and 1 base stayed unmatched. There are 14 residues in the CDR3. The CDR3 loop is CASSLTGATDTQYF. In DNA form, the CDR3 reads TGTGCCAGCAGCTTGACAGGGGCCACAGATACGCAGTATTTT.

The CDR3 region has the DNA TGTGCCAGCAGTGAGTTTAGAGTGGACGCTTTGAACACTGAAGCTTTCTTT. Translation: CASSEFRVDALNTEAFF. V usage is TRBV6-1 and J usage is TRBJ1-1; D call uncertain. CDR1 is MNHNS and CDR2 is SASEGT in the germline V gene. The CDR3 is made up of 17 amino acids. V dropped 3 bases and J dropped 0 bases, with 17 bases sitting between them.

The chain recombines TRBV7-8 with TRBJ2-2; 8 bases map to TRBD1. CDR3 length equals 16 residues. V lost 5 bases, J lost 1 base, and 6 bases stayed unmatched. Germline V gives CDR1 SGHVS, CDR2 FQNEAQ. The CDR3 loop reads CASSPQGAGNTGELFF. CDR3 nucleotides: TGTGCCAGCAGCCCCCAGGGGGCGGGGAACACCGGGGAGCTGTTTTTT.

This sequence joins TRBV6-6 and TRBJ2-7; D uncertain. The CDR3 length is 14 residues. The V end was cut by 2 bases, the J end by 3 bases, with 11 bases between. Per germline, CDR1 MNHNY and CDR2 SVGAGI (reference sequence). CDR3 sequence: CASSYAKTSYEQYF. The CDR3 DNA follows: TGTGCCAGCAGTTACGCGAAGACGAGCTACGAGCAGTACTTC.

The chain has TRBV6-6 and TRBJ2-7, with TRBD2 matching 9 bases. In germline, CDR1 is MNHNY, CDR2 SVGAGI (reference sequence). V lost 6 bases and J lost 3; bases outside the gene matches: 6. CDR3 length equals 14 residues. The DNA for the CDR3 is TGTGCCAGCAGGGCTCTAGCGGGAAACTACGAGCAGTACTTC. It codes for CASRALAGNYEQYF.

This clone appeared once. The chain recombines TRBV4-3 with TRBJ2-3; TRBD1 or TRBD2 may be the D gene (5 bases each). Looked up from germline, CDR1 is LGHNA and CDR2 is YSLEER. The V and J ends lost 0 bases and 4 bases respectively, with 20 bases between them. The CDR3 has 18 residues. CDR3 in DNA: TGCGCCAGCAGCCAAGATCTCCCCAGGGCGGGCCTCCCAGATACGCAGTATTTT. Amino acid sequence: CASSQDLPRAGLPDTQYF.

The V and J genes are TRBV9 and TRBJ2-2, with TRBD1 matching 9 bases. With V trimmed by 1 base and J by 4 bases, 2 bases remained unmatched. Germline V gene data show CDR1 as SGDLS and CDR2 as YYNGEE. The CDR3 runs to 15 residues. The CDR3 loop reads CASSVQDRGTGELFF. The CDR3 region has the DNA TGTGCCAGCAGCGTACAGGACAGGGGCACCGGGGAGCTGTTTTTT.

The chain couples TRBV19 to TRBJ2-1; TRBD1 aligns across 9 bases. The CDR3 covers 15 residues. Germline assignment: CDR1 LNHDA and CDR2 SQIVND (reference sequence). V lost 3 bases to trimming and J lost 6 bases; unmatched junction nucleotides: 6. The CDR3: CASSITGTGTNEQFF. CDR3 in DNA: TGTGCCAGTAGTATTACCGGGACAGGGACCAATGAGCAGTTCTTC.

The chain employs TRBV2 and TRBJ2-7; 9 positions match TRBD2. Trimming removed 8 bases from V and 4 bases from J; junction bases left unmatched: 12. The CDR3 has 15 residues. Per the germline V gene, CDR1 is SNHLY and CDR2 is FYNNEI. For the CDR3, the DNA is TGTGCCAGCCACTATCGGAGCGGGAGGAGTTACGAGCAGTACTTC. Translation: CASHYRSGRSYEQYF.

The chain couples TRBV14 to TRBJ1-4; 7 nucleotides match TRBD1. J gave up 5 bases and V 1 base, and 7 bases lay outside the gene matches. Germline lookup yields CDR1 SGHDN and CDR2 FVKESK. CDR3 length equals 16 residues. The CDR3 protein is CASSQALGTVNEKLFF. CDR3 DNA sequence: TGTGCCAGCAGCCAAGCGTTGGGGACAGTAAATGAAAAACTGTTTTTT.

This chain connects TRBV2 to TRBJ1-3, with D perhaps matching TRBD1 (5 bases). The V end was cut by 10 bases, the J end by 2 bases, with 15 bases between. The CDR3 sequence is 14 residues long. Germline lookup yields CDR1 SNHLY and CDR2 FYNNEI. In nucleotides, the CDR3 is TGTGCCACCAGCTATTCCAGGGCTGGAAACACCATATATTTT. Translating it yields CATSYSRAGNTIYF.

The chain has TRBV11-2 and TRBJ1-6; 7 bases line up with TRBD1. The V segment lost 2 bases and the J segment 0 bases; nucleotides outside the gene matches: 10. The CDR3 contains 19 residues. CDR1 and CDR2 (germline): SGHAT, FQNNGV. The CDR3 DNA reads as TGTGCCAGCAGCTTACCTAGGACAGGAAGACTCTCCTATAATTCACCCCTCCACTTT. Protein sequence: CASSLPRTGRLSYNSPLHF.

The V and J genes are TRBV5-1 and TRBJ2-1; D unresolved. The CDR3 contains 14 residues. V was clipped by 4 bases and J by 5 bases, with 13 bases between them. Germline V gene sequence: CDR1 SGHRS, CDR2 YFSETQ. CDR3 amino acids: CASSRGIPNNEQFF. The CDR3 DNA follows: TGCGCCAGCAGCCGTGGGATCCCTAACAATGAGCAGTTCTTC.

The rearrangement uses TRBV11-3 and TRBJ2-1, with D perhaps matching TRBD2 (6 bases). V was cut by 7 bases and J by 8 bases, with 18 bases left in between. The CDR3 contains 14 residues. Per germline, CDR1 SGHNT and CDR2 YENEEA. CDR3 in DNA: TGTGCCAGCACCGTAGGTCGCGGGGTGCATGAGCAGTTCTTC. This codes for CASTVGRGVHEQFF.

This clone was seen once. This chain uses TRBV10-3 with TRBJ1-2; D may be TRBD1 (5 bases). Trimming stripped 6 bases from V and 2 bases from J, with 13 bases between. The CDR3 has 14 residues. Germline CDR1 reads ENHRY; CDR2 reads SYGVKD. CDR3 residues: CAIRQGTGNYGYTF. CDR3 coding DNA: TGTGCCATCAGGCAGGGTACCGGGAACTATGGCTACACCTTC.